The 31 T cell receptor beta chains listed next were all sequenced from one sample in a study of identical twins. TCRdb re-called the 5' RACE reads with MiXCR, one entry per CDR3 protein. The sample has 570,000 or so distinct CDR3 sequences, roughly 9.5% seen once. This sample was shared with a second study, whose subject was yellow fever vaccine responses in identical twins.

The sample was PBMCs. The receptors stem from a woman younger than 30 in good health.

This clonotype was seen more than once but under ten times. This sequence joins TRBV6-1 and TRBJ2-3; D possibly matches TRBD1 or TRBD2 (6 bases each). Germline-derived CDR1 and CDR2 are MNHNS and SASEGT. Trimming left V 8 bases short and J 2 bases short, with 14 bases between. This CDR3 is 14 amino acids long. In DNA, the CDR3 is TGTGCCAGCCGAACGAGGGGGGACACAGATACGCAGTATTTT. It codes for CASRTRGDTDTQYF.

This clonotype was counted many times. This chain connects TRBV29-1 to TRBJ2-7; 9 nucleotides align to TRBD2. The germline V gene has CDR1 SQVTM and CDR2 ANQGSEA. J lost 1 base, V lost 4 bases, and 8 bases had no gene match. This CDR3 spans 15 amino acids. The CDR3 DNA reads TGCAGCGTTGTATCCCAAGCGGGGGGATCCTACGAGCAGTACTTC. As protein: CSVVSQAGGSYEQYF.

Only a few counts were recorded for this clonotype. The chain combines TRBV20-1 with TRBJ1-5, with a weak D call TRBD1 (5 bases). Per germline, CDR1 DFQATT and CDR2 SNEGSKA (reference sequence). The CDR3 extends over 13 amino acids. V was shortened by 0 bases and J by 9 bases, with 12 bases between the two germline ends. The CDR3 DNA follows: TGCAGTGCTAGAGATGTGGGGGATCCGCCCCAGCATTTT. The encoded protein is CSARDVGDPPQHF.

At least ten counts were recorded for this clonotype. The chain links TRBV18 to TRBJ2-5; D gene ambiguous. The CDR3 has 13 residues. Germline lookup yields CDR1 KGHSH and CDR2 LQKENI. Deletions cut 3 bases from V and 5 bases from J, with 10 bases between. CDR3 sequence: CASSPYAAETQYF. The CDR3 DNA reads TGTGCCAGCTCACCCTATGCGGCGGAGACCCAGTACTTC.

The rearrangement joins TRBV6-2 or TRBV6-3 to TRBJ2-5; possibly TRBD2 for D (5 bases). The CDR3 extends over 14 amino acids. CDR1 is MNHEY, CDR2 SVGEGT, per germline. The V end lost 2 bases, the J end lost 4 bases, and 11 bases lay between the germline ends. The CDR3 is CASSYNPGGETQYF. In DNA form, the CDR3 reads TGTGCCAGCAGTTACAACCCCGGAGGAGAGACCCAGTACTTC.

This clonotype was seen a handful of times. The gene calls are TRBV7-8 and TRBJ2-5; D is undetermined. V lost 6 bases and J 9 bases, leaving 14 bases between the germline ends. The CDR3 spans 12 residues. Germline CDR1 SGHVS, CDR2 FQNEAQ. The CDR3 protein is CASRIGEGAQYF. The CDR3 DNA reads TGTGCCAGCAGAATCGGCGAAGGAGCCCAGTACTTC.

This clonotype was recorded many times. The V and J genes are TRBV29-1 and TRBJ2-4; D gene uncertain. This CDR3 is built from 15 residues. The ends were cut back, 3 bases at V and 3 bases at J, with 15 bases in the middle. Germline CDR1 and CDR2: SQVTM and ANQGSEA. DNA for the CDR3: TGCAGCGTTGATTTCCATGAGGTGGACAAAAACATTCAGTACTTC. The encoded protein is CSVDFHEVDKNIQYF.

The rearrangement joins TRBV6-5 to TRBJ2-3; D perhaps matches TRBD2 (5 bases). Germline CDR1 MNHEY, CDR2 SVGAGI. Trimming removed 1 base from V and 0 bases from J, with 14 bases in between. The CDR3 extends over 17 amino acids. The CDR3 sequence is CASSYWWGEASTDTQYF. The CDR3 nucleotides read TGTGCCAGCAGTTACTGGTGGGGAGAGGCTAGCACAGATACGCAGTATTTT.

The sample holds many counts of this clonotype. V usage is TRBV29-1 and J usage is TRBJ2-5; 7 bases are a match to TRBD1. The CDR3 contains 16 residues. Looked up from germline, CDR1 is SQVTM and CDR2 is ANQGSEA. V lost 5 bases to trimming and J lost 2 bases; unmatched junction nucleotides: 14. The DNA for the CDR3 is TGCAGCGTTCCGCCCCCCGGGACAGCCATTCAAGAGACCCAGTACTTC. It specifies CSVPPPGTAIQETQYF.

This chain links TRBV27 with TRBJ2-2, with D possibly called TRBD1 or TRBD2 (5 bases each). Per the germline V gene, CDR1 is MNHEY and CDR2 is SMNVEV (reference sequence). V shed 11 bases and J shed 0 bases, with 19 bases lying between them. The CDR3 runs 16 residues. In nucleotides, the CDR3 is TGTGCCTTCTACCGGACTGGGACGCCGAACACCGGGGAGCTGTTTTTT. Translated, it gives CAFYRTGTPNTGELFF.

This clonotype showed up many times. The chain links TRBV5-6 to TRBJ2-1; possibly TRBD2 for D (6 bases). V lost 1 base and J lost 7, with 18 bases in between. This CDR3 spans 16 amino acids. Germline-derived CDR1 and CDR2 are SGHDT and YYEEEE. CDR3 in DNA: TGTGCCAGCAGCTTGTTCGGGGGAATGGGCCTTAATGAGCAGTTCTTC. Translating gives CASSLFGGMGLNEQFF.

The CDR3 DNA is TGTGCCATCAGTGAGTTTCCCGCCAATAACTATGGCTACACCTTC. It translates to CAISEFPANNYGYTF. The chain uses TRBV10-3 and TRBJ1-2; D is unresolved. The CDR3 is 15 amino acids. With 1 base removed from V and 1 base from J, the gap between germline ends came to 10 bases. The germline CDR1 and CDR2 sequences are ENHRY and SYGVKD.

This clonotype was observed many times. The genes are TRBV29-1 and TRBJ2-1; 14 bases align to TRBD2. Looked up from germline, CDR1 is SQVTM and CDR2 is ANQGSEA. The CDR3 covers 16 residues. J gave up 0 bases and V 5 bases, and 3 bases lay outside the gene matches. Written as DNA, the CDR3 is TGCAGCGTTCGAGGGACTAGCGGGAGCTCCTACAATGAGCAGTTCTTC. This translates into CSVRGTSGSSYNEQFF.

The chain uses TRBV30 and TRBJ2-7; maybe TRBD1 (6 bases). This CDR3 has 13 amino acids. Germline-derived CDR1 and CDR2 are GTSNPN and SVGIG (reference sequence). Trimming removed 3 bases at V and 2 bases at J, with 11 bases between. The CDR3 reads CAWRSGAAYEQYF. For the CDR3, the DNA is TGTGCCTGGAGATCAGGGGCCGCCTACGAGCAGTACTTC.

This clonotype appeared many times. The V and J genes are TRBV7-2 and TRBJ1-1; D perhaps matches TRBD1 (6 bases). CDR1 is SGHTA and CDR2 is FQGNSA in the germline V gene. The V gene lost 2 bases and the J gene lost 11 bases, with 12 bases spanning the gap. CDR3 length: 12 amino acids. For the CDR3, the DNA is TGTGCCAGCAGCTTAACTGACAGGCGGGCTTTCTTT. It specifies CASSLTDRRAFF.

This clonotype was detected only a few times. The chain joins TRBV27 to TRBJ2-7; 8 bases match TRBD1. V gave up 5 bases and J gave up 3 bases; unmatched junction bases: 3. CDR3 size: 13 residues. CDR1 and CDR2 from the germline V gene are MNHEY and SMNVEV (reference sequence). CDR3 amino acids: CASSEDRGYEQYF. The CDR3 DNA sequence: TGTGCCAGCAGTGAAGACAGGGGCTACGAGCAGTACTTC.

CDR3 amino acids: CASSDPEPWAPSYEQYF. As DNA, the CDR3 is TGTGCCAGCAGTGACCCAGAGCCCTGGGCGCCTTCCTACGAGCAGTACTTC. The chain couples TRBV27 to TRBJ2-7; D call uncertain. The CDR3 spans 17 residues. V dropped 5 bases and J dropped 1 base, with 21 bases sitting between them. Germline lookup yields CDR1 MNHEY and CDR2 SMNVEV (reference sequence).

Points on this clonotype: The conserved final phenylalanine or tryptophan is absent from the CDR3, which likely points to a read error. The V call is TRBV28, the J call TRBJ2-2; the D is unclear. This CDR3 comprises 11 residues. Germline V lookup: CDR1 MDHEN, CDR2 SYDVKM. V lost 6 bases, J lost 6 bases, and 5 bases lay in between. CDR3 amino acids: CASSHSGELFS. DNA of the CDR3: TGTGCCAGCAGCCACTCCGGGGAGCTGTTTTCT.

This clonotype was picked up many times. The chain couples TRBV6-2 or TRBV6-3 to TRBJ1-2; weak D call: TRBD1 (5 bases). Trimming took 0 bases from V and 9 from J, leaving 14 bases between them. The CDR3 spans 14 residues. Germline CDR1 is MNHEY and CDR2 is SVGEGT. CDR3 nucleotide sequence: TGTGCCAGCAGTTACTCGGACACACCAAGGAGCTACACCTTC. Protein: CASSYSDTPRSYTF.

The rearrangement uses TRBV28 and TRBJ2-4; 10 bases are a match to TRBD2. The CDR3 runs 15 residues. V shed 5 bases and J 6 bases; nucleotides not matched to a gene: 7. Germline CDR1 MDHEN, CDR2 SYDVKM. CDR3 DNA: TGTGCCAGCAGTCCCGAGGGACTAGCGAGAAACATTCAGTACTTC. Encoded protein: CASSPEGLARNIQYF.

Many counts were recorded for this clonotype. The genes are TRBV6-2 or TRBV6-3 and TRBJ2-7, with D maybe TRBD2 (6 bases). Trimming stripped 8 bases from V and 3 bases from J, with 17 bases between. The CDR3 covers 14 residues. CDR1 is MNHEY, CDR2 SVGEGT, per germline. The CDR3 loop is CASVGEEGFYEQYF. The CDR3 DNA reads TGTGCCAGCGTCGGGGAGGAAGGTTTCTACGAGCAGTACTTC.

This clonotype was seen a handful of times. This chain uses TRBV11-2 with TRBJ2-3; the match to TRBD2 covers 7 bases. V was clipped by 3 bases and J by 1 base; unmatched bases: 10. This CDR3 has 17 amino acids. Germline CDR1 reads SGHAT; CDR2 reads FQNNGV. Written as DNA, the CDR3 is TGTGCCAGCAGCTTTTTCCCCCGGGGGGAGGGCACAGATACGCAGTATTTT. Translation: CASSFFPRGEGTDTQYF.

This clonotype was counted only a few times. CDR3 in amino acids: CASSPRDRGETQYF. Written as DNA, the CDR3 is TGTGCCAGCAGCCCCCGGGACAGGGGAGAGACCCAGTACTTC. V is TRBV7-9 and J is TRBJ2-5; 10 bases match TRBD1. With V trimmed by 5 bases and J by 4 bases, 4 bases remained unmatched. CDR1 SEHNR and CDR2 FQNEAQ come from the germline V gene (reference sequence). The CDR3 consists of 14 residues.

The CDR3 region is CASSQGQGDSGANVLTF. The CDR3, as DNA: TGTGCCAGCAGCCAGGGACAGGGTGACTCTGGGGCCAACGTCCTGACTTTC. The V call is TRBV7-9, the J call TRBJ2-6; 9 bases align to TRBD1. Germline V lookup: CDR1 SEHNR, CDR2 FQNEAQ (reference sequence). V shed 5 bases and J 0 bases; nucleotides not matched to a gene: 5. The CDR3 is 17 residues long.

This clonotype was seen a handful of times. This chain joins TRBV6-1 and TRBJ1-4; D is perhaps TRBD1 (5 bases). Germline V gene lookup returns CDR1 MNHNS and CDR2 SASEGT. CDR3 length: 15 residues. V lost 0 bases, J lost 7 bases, and 12 bases lay in between. Here the CDR3 reads CASSEAVGTAEKLFF. CDR3 in DNA: TGTGCCAGCAGTGAAGCGGTCGGGACGGCTGAAAAACTGTTTTTT.

This clonotype came up a few times. CDR3 nucleotides: TGTGCCAGCAGCGCAAGTCGTTATGGCTACACCTTC. Translated, it gives CASSASRYGYTF. The V gene is TRBV9, the J gene TRBJ1-2; no clear D gene. V gave up 3 bases and J gave up 5 bases, with 8 bases separating them. The CDR3 consists of 12 residues. CDR1 is SGDLS and CDR2 is YYNGEE in the germline V gene.

The gene calls are TRBV7-2 and TRBJ2-7, with D unclear. Germline values: CDR1 SGHTA, CDR2 FQGNSA. The ends were cut back, 5 bases at V and 0 bases at J, with 17 bases in the middle. CDR3 length: 16 residues. In nucleotides, the CDR3 is TGTGCCAGCAGCCTATTAATCTTCGGTAGCTCCTACGAGCAGTACTTC. As protein: CASSLLIFGSSYEQYF. Supplemented by reference TRBV7-2 and TRBJ2-7, the full variable domain reads GAGVSQSPSNKVTEKGKDVELRCDPISGHTALYWYRQSLGQGLEFLIYFQGNSAPDKSGLPSDRFSAERTGGSVSTLTIQRTQQEDSAVYLCASSLLIFGSSYEQYFGPGTRLTVT.

This clonotype was recorded at least ten times. V usage is TRBV12-3 or TRBV12-4 and J usage is TRBJ2-5, with 8 bases lining up with TRBD2. The CDR3 is 16 residues long. After removal of 5 bases from V and 1 base from J, the junction contained 9 bases not matched to a gene. CDR3 protein: CASSARGGGTQETQYF. For the CDR3, the DNA is TGTGCCAGCAGTGCTCGGGGCGGGGGGACCCAAGAGACCCAGTACTTC.

This clonotype was counted ten times or more. This rearrangement joins TRBV6-5 to TRBJ1-2; 8 bases fit TRBD1. V lost 6 bases to trimming and J lost 7 bases; unmatched junction nucleotides: 4. CDR1 MNHEY and CDR2 SVGAGI come from the germline V gene. The CDR3 is 12 residues long. The CDR3 DNA reads as TGTGCCAGCAGGGACAGGGTATCTGGCTACACCTTC. This translates into CASRDRVSGYTF.

Remarks on this clonotype: One junction end does not reproduce the germline sequence, and a read error may be involved. This sequence joins TRBV20-1 and TRBJ2-3; TRBD2 aligns across 15 bases. The CDR3 totals 16 residues. Looked up from germline, CDR1 is DFQATT and CDR2 is SNEGSKA (reference sequence). Here the CDR3 DNA reads TGCTGTGCTTCCGGGACTAGCGGGAGGACGGCAGATACGCAGTATTTT. It yields the protein CCASGTSGRTADTQYF.

Ten or more counts support this clonotype. DNA of the CDR3: TGTGCCAGCAGTTTCACAGCGGGACAAGAGACCCAGTACTTC. Translation gives CASSFTAGQETQYF. The V call is TRBV5-5, the J call TRBJ2-5; 7 positions match TRBD2. Trimming took 5 bases from V and 2 from J; bases not matched to a gene: 6. The CDR3 runs to 14 residues. In germline, CDR1 is SGHKS, CDR2 YYEKEE (reference sequence).